This paragraph reports one T cell receptor (beta chain). Antigen unknown. The TCR beta libraries used about 2 micrograms of genomic DNA that came from cryopreserved PBMCs. The data stem from a study of cytotoxic CD8 clonotypes in ibrutinib-treated CLL. Across the study: Response sampling occurred after a median roughly twelve months of treatment (range 6 to 36).

Study-level findings and limits: Sustained-remission and progressing patients had different sampling times.

Trimming took 6 bases from V and 0 from J, leaving 16 bases between them. Germline V lookup: CDR1 MNHNS, CDR2 SASEGT. The CDR3 is 16 residues long. TCRdb's table, derived via immunoSEQ multiplex PCR, lists solely in-frame clones and lacks some. This table has about 140,000 clones, roughly 77% appearing once. The chain recombines TRBV6-1 with TRBJ2-3; tentatively, D is TRBD2 (7 bases). This TCR derives from a human donor with chronic lymphocytic leukemia. The specimen comprised PBMCs, sampled after 12 months of ibrutinib treatment. The CDR3 coding sequence is TGTGCCAGCAGGGAACGGGGGGCTATTAGCACAGATACGCAGTATTTT. Residues: CASRERGAISTDTQYF.